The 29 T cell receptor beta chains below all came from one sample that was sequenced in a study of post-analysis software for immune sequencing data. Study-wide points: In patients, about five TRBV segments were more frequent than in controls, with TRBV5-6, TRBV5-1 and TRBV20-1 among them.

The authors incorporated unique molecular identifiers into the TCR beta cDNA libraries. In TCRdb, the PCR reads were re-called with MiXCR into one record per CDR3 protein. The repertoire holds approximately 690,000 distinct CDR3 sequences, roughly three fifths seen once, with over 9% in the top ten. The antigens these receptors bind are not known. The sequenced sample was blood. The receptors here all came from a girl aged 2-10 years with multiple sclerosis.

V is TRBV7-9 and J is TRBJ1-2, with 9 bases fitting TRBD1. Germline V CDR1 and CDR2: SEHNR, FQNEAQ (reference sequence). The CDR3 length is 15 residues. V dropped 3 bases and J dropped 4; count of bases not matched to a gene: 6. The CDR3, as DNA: TGTGCCAGCAGCTTGGATCAGGGACAGGGCTATGGCTACACCTTC. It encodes CASSLDQGQGYGYTF.

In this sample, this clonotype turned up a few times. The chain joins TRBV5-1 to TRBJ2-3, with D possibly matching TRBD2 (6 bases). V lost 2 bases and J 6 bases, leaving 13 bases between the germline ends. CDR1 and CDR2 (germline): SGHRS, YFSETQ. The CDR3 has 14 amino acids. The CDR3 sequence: CASSFDGGPDTQYF. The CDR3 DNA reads TGCGCCAGCAGCTTCGACGGGGGACCGGATACGCAGTATTTT.

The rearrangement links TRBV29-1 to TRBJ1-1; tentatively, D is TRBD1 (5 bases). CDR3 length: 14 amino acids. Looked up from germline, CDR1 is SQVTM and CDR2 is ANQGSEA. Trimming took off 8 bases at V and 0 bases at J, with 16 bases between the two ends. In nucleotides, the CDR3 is TGCAGCATCATAGGGGTCCCCATGAACACTGAAGCTTTCTTT. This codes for CSIIGVPMNTEAFF. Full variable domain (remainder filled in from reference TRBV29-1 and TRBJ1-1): SAVISQKPSRDICQRGTSLTIQCQVDSQVTMMFWYRQQPGQSLTLIATANQGSEATYESGFVIDKFPISRPNLTFSTLTVSNMSPEDSSIYLCSIIGVPMNTEAFFGQGTRLTVV.

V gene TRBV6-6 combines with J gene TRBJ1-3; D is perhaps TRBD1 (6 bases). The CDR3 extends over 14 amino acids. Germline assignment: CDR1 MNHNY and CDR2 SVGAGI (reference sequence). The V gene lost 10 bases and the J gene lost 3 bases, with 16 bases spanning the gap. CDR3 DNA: TGTGCCACCTTAAACAGGGCTGATGGAAACACCATATATTTT. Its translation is CATLNRADGNTIYF.

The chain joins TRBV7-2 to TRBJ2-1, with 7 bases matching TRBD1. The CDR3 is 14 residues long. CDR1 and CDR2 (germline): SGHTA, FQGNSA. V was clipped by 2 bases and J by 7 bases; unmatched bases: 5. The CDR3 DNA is TGTGCCAGCAGCTTAATTAACAGGGGAAATGAGCAGTTCTTC. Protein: CASSLINRGNEQFF.

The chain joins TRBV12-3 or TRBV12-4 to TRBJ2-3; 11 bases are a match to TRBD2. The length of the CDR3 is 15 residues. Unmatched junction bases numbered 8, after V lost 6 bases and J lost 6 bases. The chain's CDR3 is CASRLIAGGADTQYF. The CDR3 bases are TGTGCCAGCAGACTTATAGCGGGAGGGGCGGATACGCAGTATTTT.

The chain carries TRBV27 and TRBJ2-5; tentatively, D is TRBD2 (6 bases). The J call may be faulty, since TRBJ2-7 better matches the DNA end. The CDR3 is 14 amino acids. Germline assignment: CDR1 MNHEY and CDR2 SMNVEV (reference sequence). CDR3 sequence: CASSAGTGVGEQYF. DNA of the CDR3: TGTGCCAGCAGTGCGGGGACCGGGGTGGGCGAGCAGTACTTC.

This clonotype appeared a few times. The CDR3 nucleotides are TGCAGCGTTGAAAAGTCGAGCGGGAGAAAGACCCAGTACTTC. Protein product: CSVEKSSGRKTQYF. The chain carries TRBV29-1 and TRBJ2-5; 8 nucleotides align to TRBD2. Per germline, CDR1 SQVTM and CDR2 ANQGSEA. The junction had 8 bases not matched to a gene; V was cut back by 2 bases and J by 6 bases. CDR3 length: 14 amino acids.

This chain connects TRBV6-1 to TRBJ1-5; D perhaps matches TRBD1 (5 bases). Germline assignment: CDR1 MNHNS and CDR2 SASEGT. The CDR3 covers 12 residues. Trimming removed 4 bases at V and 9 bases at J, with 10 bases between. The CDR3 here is CASSVWGPPQHF. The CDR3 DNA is TGTGCCAGCAGTGTATGGGGACCGCCCCAGCATTTT.

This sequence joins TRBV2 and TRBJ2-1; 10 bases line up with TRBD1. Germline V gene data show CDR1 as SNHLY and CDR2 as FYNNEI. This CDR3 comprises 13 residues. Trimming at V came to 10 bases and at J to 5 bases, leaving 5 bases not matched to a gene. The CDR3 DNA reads TGTGCCACCAGGGACAGGGGCCACAATGAGCAGTTCTTC. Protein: CATRDRGHNEQFF.

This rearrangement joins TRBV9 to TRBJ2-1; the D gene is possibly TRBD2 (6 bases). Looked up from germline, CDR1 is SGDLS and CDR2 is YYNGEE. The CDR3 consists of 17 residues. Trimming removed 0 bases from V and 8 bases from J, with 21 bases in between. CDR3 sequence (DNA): TGTGCCAGCAGCGTAGCGGTAGGAGCGGGTTCTAAACATGAGCAGTTCTTC. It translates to CASSVAVGAGSKHEQFF.

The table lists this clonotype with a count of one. The CDR3 loop reads CSARGRVRDEQFF. The CDR3 nucleotides read TGCAGTGCTAGAGGCAGGGTTCGCGATGAGCAGTTCTTC. The J gene is TRBJ2-1, the V gene TRBV20-1; D possibly corresponds to TRBD1 (5 bases). CDR1 is DFQATT and CDR2 is SNEGSKA in the germline V gene (reference sequence). The CDR3 totals 13 residues. V was pared by 1 base and J by 8 bases, with 12 bases between.

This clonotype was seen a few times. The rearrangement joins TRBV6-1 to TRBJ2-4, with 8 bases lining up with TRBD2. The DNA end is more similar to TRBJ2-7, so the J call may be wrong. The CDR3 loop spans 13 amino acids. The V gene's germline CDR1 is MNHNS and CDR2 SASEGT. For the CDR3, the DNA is TGTGCCAGCGGATCCGGGACTAGGGACGAGCAGTACTTC. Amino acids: CASGSGTRDEQYF.

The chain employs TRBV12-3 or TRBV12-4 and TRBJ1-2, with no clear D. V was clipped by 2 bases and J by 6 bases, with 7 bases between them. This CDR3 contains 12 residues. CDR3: CASSLFGDGYTF. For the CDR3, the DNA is TGTGCCAGCAGTTTATTTGGGGATGGCTACACCTTC.

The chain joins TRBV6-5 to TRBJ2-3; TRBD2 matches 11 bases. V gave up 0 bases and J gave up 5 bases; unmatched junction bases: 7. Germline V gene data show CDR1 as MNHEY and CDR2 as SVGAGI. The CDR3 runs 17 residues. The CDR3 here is CASSYSGTSGSRDTQYF. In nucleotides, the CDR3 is TGTGCCAGCAGTTACTCCGGGACTAGCGGATCCCGAGATACGCAGTATTTT.

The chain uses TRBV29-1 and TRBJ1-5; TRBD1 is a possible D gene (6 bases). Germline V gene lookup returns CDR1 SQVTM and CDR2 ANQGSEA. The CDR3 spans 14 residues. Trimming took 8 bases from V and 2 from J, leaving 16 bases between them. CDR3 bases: TGCAGCCATACGGAGGGGGTAGGCAATCAGCCCCAGCATTTT. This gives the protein CSHTEGVGNQPQHF. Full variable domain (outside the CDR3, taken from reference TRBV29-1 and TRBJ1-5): SAVISQKPSRDICQRGTSLTIQCQVDSQVTMMFWYRQQPGQSLTLIATANQGSEATYESGFVIDKFPISRPNLTFSTLTVSNMSPEDSSIYLCSHTEGVGNQPQHFGDGTRLSIL.

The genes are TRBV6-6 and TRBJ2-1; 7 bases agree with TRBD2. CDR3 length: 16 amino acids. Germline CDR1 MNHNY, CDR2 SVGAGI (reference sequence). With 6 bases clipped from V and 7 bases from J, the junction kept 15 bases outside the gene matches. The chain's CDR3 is CASSSPLEGGSNEQFF. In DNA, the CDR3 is TGTGCCAGCAGCTCACCCCTAGAGGGAGGGTCGAATGAGCAGTTCTTC.

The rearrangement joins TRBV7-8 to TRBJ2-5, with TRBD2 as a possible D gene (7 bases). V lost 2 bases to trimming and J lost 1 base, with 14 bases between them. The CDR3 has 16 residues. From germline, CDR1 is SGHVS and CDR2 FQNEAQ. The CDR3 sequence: CASSLRGAGAQETQYF. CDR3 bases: TGTGCCAGCAGCTTAAGGGGGGCGGGGGCCCAAGAGACCCAGTACTTC.

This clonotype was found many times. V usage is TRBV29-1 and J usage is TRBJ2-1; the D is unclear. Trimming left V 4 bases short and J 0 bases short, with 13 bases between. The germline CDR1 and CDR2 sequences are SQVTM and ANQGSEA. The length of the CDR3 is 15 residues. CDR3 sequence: CSVGVSMSSYNEQFF. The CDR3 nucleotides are TGCAGCGTTGGAGTCAGTATGAGCTCCTACAATGAGCAGTTCTTC.

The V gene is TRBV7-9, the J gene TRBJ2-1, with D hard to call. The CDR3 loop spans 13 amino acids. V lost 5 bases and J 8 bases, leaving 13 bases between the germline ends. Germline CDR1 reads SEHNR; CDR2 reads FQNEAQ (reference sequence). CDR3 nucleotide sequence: TGTGCCAGCAGCCCCCCAGAAAGCGATGAGCAGTTCTTC. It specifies CASSPPESDEQFF.

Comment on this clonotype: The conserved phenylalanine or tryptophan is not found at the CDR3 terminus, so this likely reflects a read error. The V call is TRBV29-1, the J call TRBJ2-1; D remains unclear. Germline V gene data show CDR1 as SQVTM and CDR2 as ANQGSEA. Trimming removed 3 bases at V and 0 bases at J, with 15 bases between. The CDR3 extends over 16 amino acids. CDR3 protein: CSVEGLENSSYNEQFL. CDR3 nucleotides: TGCAGCGTTGAGGGATTAGAAAACAGCTCCTACAATGAGCAGTTCCTC.

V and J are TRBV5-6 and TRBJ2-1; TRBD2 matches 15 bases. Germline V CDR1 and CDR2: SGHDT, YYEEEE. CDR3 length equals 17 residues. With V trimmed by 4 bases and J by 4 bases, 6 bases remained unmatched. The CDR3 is CASSVGLAGGTYNEQFF. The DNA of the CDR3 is TGTGCCAGCAGCGTGGGACTAGCGGGGGGCACTTACAATGAGCAGTTCTTC.

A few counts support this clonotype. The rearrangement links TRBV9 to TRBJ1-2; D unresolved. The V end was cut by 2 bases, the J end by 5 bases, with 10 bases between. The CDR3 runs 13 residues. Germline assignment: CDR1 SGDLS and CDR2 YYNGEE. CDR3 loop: CASSVRTGYGYTF. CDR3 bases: TGTGCCAGCAGCGTGCGGACGGGATATGGCTACACCTTC.

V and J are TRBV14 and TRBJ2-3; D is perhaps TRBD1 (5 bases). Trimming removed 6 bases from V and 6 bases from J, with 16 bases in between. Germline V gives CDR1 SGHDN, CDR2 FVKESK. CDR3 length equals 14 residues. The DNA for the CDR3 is TGTGCCAGCAGTCCCCCAGGGTATCTCGATACGCAGTATTTT. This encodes CASSPPGYLDTQYF.

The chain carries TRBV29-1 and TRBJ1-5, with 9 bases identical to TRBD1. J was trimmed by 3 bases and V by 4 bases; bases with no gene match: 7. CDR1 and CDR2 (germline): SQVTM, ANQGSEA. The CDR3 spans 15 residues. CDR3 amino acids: CSVGGGQGVNQPQHF. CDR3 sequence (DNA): TGCAGCGTTGGAGGGGGACAGGGCGTCAATCAGCCCCAGCATTTT.

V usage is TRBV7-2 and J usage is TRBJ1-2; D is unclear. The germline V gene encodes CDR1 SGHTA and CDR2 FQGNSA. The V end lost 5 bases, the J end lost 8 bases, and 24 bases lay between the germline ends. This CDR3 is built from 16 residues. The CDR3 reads CASSPRGLTPTGGYTF. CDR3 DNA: TGTGCCAGCAGCCCCCGCGGGCTAACACCGACCGGAGGCTACACCTTC. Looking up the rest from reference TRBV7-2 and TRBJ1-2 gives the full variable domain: GAGVSQSPSNKVTEKGKDVELRCDPISGHTALYWYRQSLGQGLEFLIYFQGNSAPDKSGLPSDRFSAERTGGSVSTLTIQRTQQEDSAVYLCASSPRGLTPTGGYTFGSGTRLTVV.

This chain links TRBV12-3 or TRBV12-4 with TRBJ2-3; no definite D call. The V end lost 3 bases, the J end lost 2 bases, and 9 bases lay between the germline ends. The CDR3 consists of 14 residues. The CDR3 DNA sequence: TGTGCCAGCAGTTTCCGGAATCCCACAGATACGCAGTATTTT. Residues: CASSFRNPTDTQYF.

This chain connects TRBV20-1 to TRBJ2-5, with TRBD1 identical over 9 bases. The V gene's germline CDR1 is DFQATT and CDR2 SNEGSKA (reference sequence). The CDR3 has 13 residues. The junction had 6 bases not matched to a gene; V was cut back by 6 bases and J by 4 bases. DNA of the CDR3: TGCAGTGCCCCACAGGGGGCTGTAGAGACCCAGTACTTC. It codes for CSAPQGAVETQYF.

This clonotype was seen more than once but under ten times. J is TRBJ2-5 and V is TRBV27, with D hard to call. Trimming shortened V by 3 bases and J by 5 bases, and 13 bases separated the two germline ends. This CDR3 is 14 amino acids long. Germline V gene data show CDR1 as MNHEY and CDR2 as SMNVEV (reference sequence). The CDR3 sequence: CASSFRRAAETQYF. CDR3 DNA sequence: TGTGCCAGCAGTTTCCGACGGGCAGCGGAGACCCAGTACTTC.